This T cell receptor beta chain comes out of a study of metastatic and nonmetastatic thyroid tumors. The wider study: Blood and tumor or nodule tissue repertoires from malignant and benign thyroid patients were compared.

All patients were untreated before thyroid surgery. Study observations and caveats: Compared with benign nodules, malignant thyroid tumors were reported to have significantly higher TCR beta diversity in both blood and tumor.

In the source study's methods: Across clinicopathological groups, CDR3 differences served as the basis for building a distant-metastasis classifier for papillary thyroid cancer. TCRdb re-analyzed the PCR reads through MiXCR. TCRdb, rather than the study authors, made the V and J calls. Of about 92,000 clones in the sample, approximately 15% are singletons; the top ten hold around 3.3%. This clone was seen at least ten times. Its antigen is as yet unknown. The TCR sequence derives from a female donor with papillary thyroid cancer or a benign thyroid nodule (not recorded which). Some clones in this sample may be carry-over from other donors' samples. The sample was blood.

The CDR3: CSANDRQHLYEQYF. Here the CDR3 DNA reads TGCAGTGCTAATGACAGACAGCACCTCTACGAGCAGTACTTC. V and J are TRBV20-1 and TRBJ2-7, with a possible D match to TRBD1 (5 bases). Germline V lookup: CDR1 DFQATT, CDR2 SNEGSKA (reference sequence). V lost 4 bases and J 3 bases, leaving 16 bases between the germline ends. The CDR3 extends over 14 amino acids.